Shown below are 28 T cell receptor beta chains from a single sample sequenced in a study of blood T cells in healthy people across ages. With a J-beta primer mix and a sample-barcoded 5' primer, a second PCR ran 7 to 11 cycles. From the 5' RACE reads, TCRdb called clonotypes with MiXCR, one entry per CDR3 protein. The table includes hundreds of thousands of distinct CDR3 sequences, 56% detected once. The sequencing sample was made of blood. The receptors were gathered from a man between 40 and 49 years old in good health.

This clonotype has just a few counts. The chain links TRBV11-2 to TRBJ1-2, with TRBD1 as a possible D gene (5 bases). The CDR3 consists of 15 residues. Germline assignment: CDR1 SGHAT and CDR2 FQNNGV. V lost 1 base and J 0 bases, leaving 9 bases between the germline ends. The CDR3 here is CASSLGGLANYGYTF. CDR3 nucleotides: TGTGCCAGCAGCTTAGGGGGACTCGCTAACTATGGCTACACCTTC.

The chain carries TRBV6-5 and TRBJ1-2, with 7 positions matching TRBD1. CDR1 is MNHEY, CDR2 SVGAGI, per germline. This CDR3 region has 13 residues. V trimming: 6 bases; J trimming: 3 bases; junction bases outside the gene matches: 4. CDR3 nucleotides: TGTGCCAGCAGATACACAGGGGACTATGGCTACACCTTC. Translated, it gives CASRYTGDYGYTF.

The rearrangement joins TRBV7-7 to TRBJ2-5, with D tentatively TRBD1 (7 bases). Germline loops: CDR1 SSHAT, CDR2 FNYEAQ (reference sequence). The ends were cut back, 5 bases at V and 7 bases at J, with 23 bases in the middle. CDR3 length equals 16 residues. The CDR3 protein is CASSLGDQGGKATQYF. The DNA of the CDR3 is TGTGCCAGCAGCCTCGGGGACCAGGGGGGCAAAGCGACCCAGTACTTC.

The V call is TRBV7-2, the J call TRBJ2-5; 8 bases are shared with TRBD2. Germline V CDR1 and CDR2: SGHTA, FQGNSA. CDR3 length: 14 amino acids. V lost 4 bases, J lost 5 bases, and 6 bases stayed unmatched. The CDR3 is CASSSPPGGETQYF. The CDR3 bases are TGTGCCAGCAGCTCGCCCCCGGGGGGGGAGACCCAGTACTTC.

CDR3 in amino acids: CASSEDRGRETQYF. The CDR3 nucleotides are TGTGCCAGCAGTGAAGACAGGGGAAGGGAGACCCAGTACTTC. This chain uses TRBV6-1 with TRBJ2-7, with 7 bases lining up with TRBD1. TRBJ2-5 matches the DNA end more closely, so the J call is doubtful. The CDR3 loop spans 14 amino acids. Germline CDR1 MNHNS, CDR2 SASEGT.

The V call is TRBV10-3, the J call TRBJ2-1; 9 positions agree with TRBD1. This CDR3 is 16 amino acids long. V was pared by 1 base and J by 7 bases, with 8 bases of the junction left unmatched. The germline gives CDR1 ENHRY, CDR2 SYGVKD. The chain's CDR3 is CAISELKGQGQNEQFF. The CDR3 nucleotides read TGTGCCATCAGTGAGTTGAAGGGACAGGGCCAAAATGAGCAGTTCTTC.

The chain carries TRBV12-3 or TRBV12-4 and TRBJ1-2; 8 nucleotides match TRBD1. The J segment lost 8 bases and the V segment lost 6 bases, leaving 14 bases of the junction unmatched. This CDR3 contains 15 residues. CDR3 residues: CASSFTRTGPGGYTF. CDR3 DNA: TGTGCCAGCAGCTTCACACGGACAGGGCCGGGGGGCTACACCTTC.

This clonotype appeared a few times. This chain uses TRBV29-1 with TRBJ2-6; the D is unclear. V dropped 0 bases and J dropped 0 bases, with 12 bases sitting between them. The CDR3 is 17 residues long. Germline lookup yields CDR1 SQVTM and CDR2 ANQGSEA. The CDR3 DNA reads as TGCAGCGTTGAAGAGGGATTAGGAGTCTCTGGGGCCAACGTCCTGACTTTC. Protein sequence: CSVEEGLGVSGANVLTF.

The chain combines TRBV10-3 with TRBJ2-7; 13 bases fit TRBD2. Germline V gene lookup returns CDR1 ENHRY and CDR2 SYGVKD. This CDR3 has 17 residues. The trim removed 3 bases at V and 0 bases at J, leaving 5 bases unmatched. This chain's CDR3 is CAISDRGLAGSSYEQYF. The CDR3 DNA is TGTGCCATCAGTGATCGGGGACTAGCGGGGAGCTCCTACGAGCAGTACTTC.

This clonotype was recorded only once. This chain links TRBV4-1 with TRBJ2-5; possible D gene TRBD1, 6 bases. V lost 5 bases and J lost 5, with 15 bases in between. CDR3 size: 14 residues. Germline loops: CDR1 MGHRA, CDR2 YSYEKL. CDR3 region: CASSFVGAEETQYF. The CDR3 region has the DNA TGCGCCAGCAGCTTTGTGGGGGCGGAGGAGACCCAGTACTTC.

The gene calls are TRBV7-2 and TRBJ1-1; 7 bases are a match to TRBD1. From germline, CDR1 is SGHTA and CDR2 FQGNSA. The CDR3 has 18 amino acids. Unmatched junction bases numbered 16, after V lost 6 bases and J lost 0 bases. The CDR3 is CASRSTGSGRGVNTEAFF. The CDR3 DNA follows: TGTGCCAGCAGATCGACAGGGAGCGGGCGCGGTGTGAACACTGAAGCTTTCTTT. Full variable domain (remainder filled in from reference TRBV7-2 and TRBJ1-1): GAGVSQSPSNKVTEKGKDVELRCDPISGHTALYWYRQSLGQGLEFLIYFQGNSAPDKSGLPSDRFSAERTGGSVSTLTIQRTQQEDSAVYLCASRSTGSGRGVNTEAFFGQGTRLTVV.

The chain combines TRBV18 with TRBJ2-1, with 14 bases aligning to TRBD2. V dropped 1 base and J dropped 13; count of bases not matched to a gene: 6. Per the germline V gene, CDR1 is KGHSH and CDR2 is LQKENI. The CDR3 sequence is 15 residues long. The DNA of the CDR3 is TGTGCCAGCTCACCACTGGACGGGACTAGCGGGGGACAGTTCTTC. Encoded protein: CASSPLDGTSGGQFF.

A single count supports this clonotype. The chain couples TRBV7-9 to TRBJ2-1, with 9 positions matching TRBD2. J was trimmed by 4 bases and V by 5 bases; bases with no gene match: 6. CDR1 and CDR2 (germline): SEHNR, FQNEAQ (reference sequence). The CDR3 runs 15 residues. The CDR3 nucleotides read TGTGCCAGCAGCCTACTAGCGGGCCCTTACAATGAGCAGTTCTTC. Protein sequence: CASSLLAGPYNEQFF. Looking up the rest from reference TRBV7-9 and TRBJ2-1 gives the full variable domain: DTGVSQNPRHKITKRGQNVTFRCDPISEHNRLYWYRQTLGQGPEFLTYFQNEAQLEKSRLLSDRFSAERPKGSFSTLEIQRTEQGDSAMYLCASSLLAGPYNEQFFGPGTRLTVL.

The chain is built from TRBV7-9 and TRBJ2-7; tentatively, D is TRBD2 (6 bases). Looked up from germline, CDR1 is SEHNR and CDR2 is FQNEAQ (reference sequence). The CDR3 is 13 residues long. V dropped 3 bases and J dropped 7 bases, with 13 bases sitting between them. Here the CDR3 DNA reads TGTGCCAGCAGCTTTGGGGGGACGGAGGAGCAGTACTTC. Protein: CASSFGGTEEQYF.

This clonotype was picked up a small number of times. This chain links TRBV28 with TRBJ1-5, with TRBD1 matching 8 bases. The CDR3 contains 14 residues. The germline V gene encodes CDR1 MDHEN and CDR2 SYDVKM. J lost 7 bases, V lost 10 bases, and 12 bases had no gene match. The CDR3 sequence: CATHDRGVKQPQHF. The CDR3 DNA reads TGTGCCACCCACGACAGGGGCGTAAAGCAGCCCCAGCATTTT.

This clonotype was seen a handful of times. The V gene is TRBV12-3 or TRBV12-4, the J gene TRBJ1-1; D not resolved. The CDR3 consists of 14 residues. Trimming removed 3 bases from V and 4 bases from J, with 12 bases in between. As DNA, the CDR3 is TGTGCCAGCAGTTTGGCCCTTGGGAGCACTGAAGCTTTCTTT. Encoded protein: CASSLALGSTEAFF.

CDR3 in amino acids: CASSARRDSLHQFF. In DNA form, the CDR3 reads TGTGCCAGCAGCGCTCGCCGGGACAGCCTTCACCAGTTCTTC. This rearrangement joins TRBV3-1 to TRBJ2-1; 7 bases agree with TRBD1. Trimming cost V 5 bases and J 13 bases; bases outside gene matches: 14. The CDR3 length is 14 residues. Germline V gene lookup returns CDR1 LGHDT and CDR2 YNNKEL (reference sequence).

This chain uses TRBV5-1 with TRBJ2-5; 7 bases are a match to TRBD1. The CDR3 contains 15 residues. The V and J ends lost 0 bases and 5 bases, in that order; junction bases with no gene match: 7. The germline CDR1 and CDR2 sequences are SGHRS and YFSETQ. For the CDR3, the DNA is TGCGCCAGCAGCTTGGTGACAGGGACGCGGGAGACCCAGTACTTC. This codes for CASSLVTGTRETQYF.

On this clonotype itself: One end of the junction is discordant with germline, which a read error may explain. The chain joins TRBV7-6 to TRBJ2-4, with 8 bases matching TRBD1. Looked up from germline, CDR1 is SGHVS and CDR2 is FNYEAQ. CDR3 length equals 17 residues. The CDR3 reads CANSLSRTGGISRERYF. DNA of the CDR3: TGTGCCAACAGCTTAAGCAGAACAGGGGGAATTAGTAGGGAGCGGTACTTC.

The V call is TRBV6-5, the J call TRBJ2-5; tentative D call: TRBD1 (8 bases). Germline V gene sequence: CDR1 MNHEY, CDR2 SVGAGI. The CDR3 loop spans 15 amino acids. V lost 2 bases and J lost 7, with 17 bases in between. The CDR3 loop is CASSYDATGEGTQYF. CDR3 coding DNA: TGTGCCAGCAGTTACGACGCGACAGGGGAGGGGACCCAGTACTTC.

V gene TRBV7-9 combines with J gene TRBJ2-1; perhaps TRBD1 as D (7 bases). The CDR3 runs to 14 residues. Germline V gene lookup returns CDR1 SEHNR and CDR2 FQNEAQ (reference sequence). V lost 5 bases, J lost 7 bases, and 15 bases lay in between. CDR3: CASSQQGGRNEQFF. The DNA for the CDR3 is TGTGCCAGCAGCCAGCAGGGGGGCCGAAATGAGCAGTTCTTC.

In this sample, this clonotype turned up once. The gene calls are TRBV7-2 and TRBJ2-7; D remains ambiguous. The germline CDR1 and CDR2 sequences are SGHTA and FQGNSA. V was shortened by 4 bases and J by 2 bases, with 15 bases between the two germline ends. The CDR3 totals 15 residues. This CDR3 is CASSSIRTEAYEQYF. In DNA form, the CDR3 reads TGTGCCAGCAGCTCCATCAGGACGGAAGCCTACGAGCAGTACTTC.

This chain uses TRBV20-1 with TRBJ2-1, with TRBD1 identical over 8 bases. The CDR3 sequence is 13 residues long. Per germline, CDR1 DFQATT and CDR2 SNEGSKA (reference sequence). The V gene end was trimmed by 5 bases and the J gene end by 6 bases; junction bases not matched to a gene: 6. This chain's CDR3 is CSAVQGATNEQFF. The CDR3 DNA reads TGCAGTGCTGTGCAGGGGGCGACCAATGAGCAGTTCTTC.

This clonotype has a single count. The CDR3 sequence: CASSARSWPYEQYF. CDR3 DNA sequence: TGTGCCAGCAGCGCCCGATCGTGGCCCTACGAGCAGTACTTC. The chain couples TRBV7-2 to TRBJ2-7, with D hard to call. The CDR3 spans 14 residues. Germline CDR1 SGHTA, CDR2 FQGNSA. Trimming took off 5 bases at V and 2 bases at J, with 13 bases between the two ends.

The rearrangement joins TRBV3-1 to TRBJ2-5; D perhaps matches TRBD1 (5 bases). The DNA end favors TRBJ2-7, so the J call may be wrong. The CDR3 spans 15 residues. CDR1 is LGHDT, CDR2 YNNKEL, per germline (reference sequence). The CDR3 bases are TGTGCCAGCAGCCCGTTGTCGGCAGGGCGTTACGAGCAGTACTTC. Amino acid sequence: CASSPLSAGRYEQYF.

The chain couples TRBV28 to TRBJ2-1; possibly TRBD2 for D (8 bases). Germline CDR1 is MDHEN and CDR2 is SYDVKM. Trimming removed 5 bases from V and 4 bases from J, with 12 bases in between. The CDR3 has 14 amino acids. CDR3 loop: CASSVAGQYNEQFF. DNA of the CDR3: TGTGCCAGCAGTGTAGCGGGACAGTACAATGAGCAGTTCTTC.

V gene TRBV3-1 combines with J gene TRBJ1-2; no definite D call. V was trimmed by 3 bases and J by 1 base, leaving 9 bases between them. This CDR3 comprises 14 residues. Germline V gene lookup returns CDR1 LGHDT and CDR2 YNNKEL (reference sequence). Here the CDR3 DNA reads TGTGCCAGCAGCCAGGCAGGAGTTAACTATGGCTACACCTTC. This codes for CASSQAGVNYGYTF.

Here the CDR3 DNA reads TGTGCCAGCAGCGTATCTAGTGGGTTCTCACCCCTCCACTTT. Its translation is CASSVSSGFSPLHF. The chain is built from TRBV9 and TRBJ1-6; D ambiguous. The CDR3 runs to 14 residues. Trimming pared 1 base from V and 10 bases from J, leaving 12 bases between. Germline CDR1 reads SGDLS; CDR2 reads YYNGEE. Combining the CDR3 with reference TRBV9 and TRBJ1-6 gives the whole variable domain DSGVTQTPKHLITATGQRVTLRCSPRSGDLSVYWYQQSLDQGLQFLIQYYNGEERAKGNILERFSAQQFPDLHSELNLSSLELGDSALYFCASSVSSGFSPLHFGNGTRLTVT.